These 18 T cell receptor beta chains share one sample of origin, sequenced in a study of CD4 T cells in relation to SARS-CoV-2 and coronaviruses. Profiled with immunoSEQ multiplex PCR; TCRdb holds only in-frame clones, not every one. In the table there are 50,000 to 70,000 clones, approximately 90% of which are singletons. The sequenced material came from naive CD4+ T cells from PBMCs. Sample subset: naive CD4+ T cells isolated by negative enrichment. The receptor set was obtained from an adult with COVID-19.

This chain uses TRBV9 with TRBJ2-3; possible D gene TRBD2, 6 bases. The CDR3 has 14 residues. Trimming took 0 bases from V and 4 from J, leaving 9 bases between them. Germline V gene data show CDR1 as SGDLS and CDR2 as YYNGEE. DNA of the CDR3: TGTGCCAGCAGCGTAGAGGAGGGAGCAGATACGCAGTATTTT. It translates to CASSVEEGADTQYF.

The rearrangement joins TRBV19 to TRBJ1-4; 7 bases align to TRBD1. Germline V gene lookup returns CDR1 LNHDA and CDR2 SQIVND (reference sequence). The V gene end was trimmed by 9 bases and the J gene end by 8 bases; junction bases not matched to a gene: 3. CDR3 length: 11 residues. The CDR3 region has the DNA TGTGCCAGCTCACAGGGGGAAAAACTGTTTTTT. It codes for CASSQGEKLFF.

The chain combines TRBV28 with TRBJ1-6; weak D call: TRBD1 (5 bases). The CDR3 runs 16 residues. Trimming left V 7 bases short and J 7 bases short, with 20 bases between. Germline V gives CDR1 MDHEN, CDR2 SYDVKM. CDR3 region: CASTTPLTGWNSPLHF. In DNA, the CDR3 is TGTGCCAGCACTACACCCCTAACAGGCTGGAATTCACCCCTCCACTTT.

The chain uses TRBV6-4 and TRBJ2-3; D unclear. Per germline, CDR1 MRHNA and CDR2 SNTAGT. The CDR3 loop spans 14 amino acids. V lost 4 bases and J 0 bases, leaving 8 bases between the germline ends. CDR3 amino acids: CASSVDASTDTQYF. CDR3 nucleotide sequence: TGTGCCAGCAGTGTTGATGCAAGCACAGATACGCAGTATTTT.

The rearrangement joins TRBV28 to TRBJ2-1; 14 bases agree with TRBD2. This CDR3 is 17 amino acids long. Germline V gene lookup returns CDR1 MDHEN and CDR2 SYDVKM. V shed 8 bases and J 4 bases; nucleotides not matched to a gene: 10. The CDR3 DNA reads TGTGCCAGCCTTGGGACTAGCGGGAGATTCTATTACAATGAGCAGTTCTTC. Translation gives CASLGTSGRFYYNEQFF.

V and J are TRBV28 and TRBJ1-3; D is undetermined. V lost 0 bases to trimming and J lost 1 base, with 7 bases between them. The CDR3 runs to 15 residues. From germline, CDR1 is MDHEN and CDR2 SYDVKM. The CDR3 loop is CASSLWGFSGNTIYF. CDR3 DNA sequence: TGTGCCAGCAGTTTATGGGGGTTTTCTGGAAACACCATATATTTT.

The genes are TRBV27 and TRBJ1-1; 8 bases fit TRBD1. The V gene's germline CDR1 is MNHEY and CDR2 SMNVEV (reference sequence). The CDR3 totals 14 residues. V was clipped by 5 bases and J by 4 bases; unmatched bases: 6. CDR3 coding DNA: TGTGCCAGCAGTGGGACAGGTCCCCCCACTGAAGCTTTCTTT. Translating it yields CASSGTGPPTEAFF.

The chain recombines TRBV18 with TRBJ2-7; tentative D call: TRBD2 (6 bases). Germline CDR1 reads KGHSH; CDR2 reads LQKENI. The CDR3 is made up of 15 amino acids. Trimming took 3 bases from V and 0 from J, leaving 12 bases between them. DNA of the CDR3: TGTGCCAGCTCACCGATGGGACTTAACTCCTACGAGCAGTACTTC. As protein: CASSPMGLNSYEQYF.

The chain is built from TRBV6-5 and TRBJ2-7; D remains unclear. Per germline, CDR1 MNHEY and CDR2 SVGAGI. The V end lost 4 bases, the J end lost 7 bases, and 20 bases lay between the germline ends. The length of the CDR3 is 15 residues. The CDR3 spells CASSLKGLSLREQYF. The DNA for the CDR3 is TGTGCCAGCAGTTTGAAGGGCCTATCTCTCAGGGAGCAGTACTTC.

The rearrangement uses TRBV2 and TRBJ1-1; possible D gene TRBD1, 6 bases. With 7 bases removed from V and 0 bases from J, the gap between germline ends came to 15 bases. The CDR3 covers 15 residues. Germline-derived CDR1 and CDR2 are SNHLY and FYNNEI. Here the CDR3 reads CASTGQGKLNTEAFF. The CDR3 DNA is TGTGCCAGCACTGGTCAGGGGAAACTGAACACTGAAGCTTTCTTT.

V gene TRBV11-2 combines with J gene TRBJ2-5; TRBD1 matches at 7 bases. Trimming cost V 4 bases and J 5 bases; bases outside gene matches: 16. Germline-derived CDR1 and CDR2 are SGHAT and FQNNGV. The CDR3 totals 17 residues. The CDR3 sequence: CASSSSQGTVARETQYF. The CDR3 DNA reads TGTGCCAGCAGCTCTAGCCAAGGGACAGTCGCGAGGGAGACCCAGTACTTC.

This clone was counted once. The CDR3 here is CASVSTSTDTQYF. DNA for the CDR3: TGTGCCAGCGTAAGCACGAGCACAGATACGCAGTATTTT. This sequence joins TRBV21-1 and TRBJ2-3; the listed D gene, TRBD2, was not tested against the DNA. TRBV21-1 is annotated as a pseudogene. CDR3 size: 13 residues.

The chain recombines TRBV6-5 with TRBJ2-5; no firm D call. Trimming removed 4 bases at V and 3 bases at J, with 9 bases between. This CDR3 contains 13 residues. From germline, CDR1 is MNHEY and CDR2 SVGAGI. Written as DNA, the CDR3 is TGTGCCAGCAGTTGGACGGTGAAAGAGACCCAGTACTTC. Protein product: CASSWTVKETQYF.

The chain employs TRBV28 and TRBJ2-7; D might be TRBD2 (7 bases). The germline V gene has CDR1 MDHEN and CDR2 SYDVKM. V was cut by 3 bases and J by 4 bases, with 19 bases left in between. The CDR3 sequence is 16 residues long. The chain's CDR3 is CASSLVGGAGSYEQYF. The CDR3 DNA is TGTGCCAGCAGTTTGGTAGGGGGGGCAGGGAGTTACGAGCAGTACTTC. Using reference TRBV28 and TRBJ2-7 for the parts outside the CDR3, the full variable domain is DVKVTQSSRYLVKRTGEKVFLECVQDMDHENMFWYRQDPGLGLRLIYFSYDVKMKEKGDIPEGYSVSREKKERFSLILESASTNQTSMYLCASSLVGGAGSYEQYFGPGTRLTVT.

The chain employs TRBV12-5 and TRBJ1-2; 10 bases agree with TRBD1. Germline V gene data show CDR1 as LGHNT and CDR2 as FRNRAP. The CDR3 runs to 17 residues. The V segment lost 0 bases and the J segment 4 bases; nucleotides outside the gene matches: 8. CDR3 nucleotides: TGTGCTAGTGGTTTGGTGGTTGACAGGGGGCAGGCCTATGGCTACACCTTC. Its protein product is CASGLVVDRGQAYGYTF.

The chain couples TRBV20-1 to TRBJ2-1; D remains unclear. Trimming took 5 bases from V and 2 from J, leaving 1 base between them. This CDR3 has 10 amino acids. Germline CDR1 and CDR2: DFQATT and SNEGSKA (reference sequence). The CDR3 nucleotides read TGCAGTGCTCCCTACAATGAGCAGTTCTTC. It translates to CSAPYNEQFF.

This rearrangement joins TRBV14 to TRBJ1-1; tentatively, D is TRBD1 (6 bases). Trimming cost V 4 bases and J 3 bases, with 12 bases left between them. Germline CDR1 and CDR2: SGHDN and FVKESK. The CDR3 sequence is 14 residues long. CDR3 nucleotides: TGTGCCAGCAGCCTGGGAGGGGGGGACACTGAAGCTTTCTTT. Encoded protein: CASSLGGGDTEAFF. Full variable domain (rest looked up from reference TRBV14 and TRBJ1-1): EAGVTQFPSHSVIEKGQTVTLRCDPISGHDNLYWYRRVMGKEIKFLLHFVKESKQDESGMPNNRFLAERTGGTYSTLKVQPAELEDSGVYFCASSLGGGDTEAFFGQGTRLTVV.

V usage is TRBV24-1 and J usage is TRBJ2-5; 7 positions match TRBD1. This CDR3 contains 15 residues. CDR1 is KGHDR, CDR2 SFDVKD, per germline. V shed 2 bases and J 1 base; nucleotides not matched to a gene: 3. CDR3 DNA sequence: TGTGCCACCAGTGATTCGACAGGGTTCCAAGAGACCCAGTACTTC. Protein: CATSDSTGFQETQYF.